These 32 T cell receptor beta chains were sequenced from one sample in a study of blood T cell repertoires in COVID-19. TCRdb's copy holds only in-frame clones and misses some; the assay was immunoSEQ multiplex PCR. Found here are about 200,000 clones, roughly 87% of them singletons; the top ten hold approximately 7.8%. The sequenced material came from peripheral blood. The source is a woman aged 60-75 years with COVID-19, enrolled during active disease.

This clone was counted once. The chain is built from TRBV3-1 (or the pseudogene TRBV3-2) and TRBJ1-2; 7 positions match TRBD1. The CDR3 is made up of 14 amino acids. After removal of 0 bases from V and 2 bases from J, the junction contained 0 bases not matched to a gene. Germline V CDR1 and CDR2: LGHDT, YNNKEL (reference sequence). The CDR3 here is CASSQETGNYGYTF. DNA of the CDR3: TGTGCCAGCAGCCAAGAGACAGGGAACTATGGCTACACCTTC.

The chain has TRBV28 and TRBJ2-7; D uncertain. V lost 3 bases and J lost 5, with 11 bases in between. The CDR3 is made up of 13 amino acids. The germline V gene encodes CDR1 MDHEN and CDR2 SYDVKM. The CDR3 DNA sequence: TGTGCCAGCAGTTTCCCGACTGTTGACGAGCAGTACTTC. Protein sequence: CASSFPTVDEQYF.

This clone has more than one count but fewer than ten. This rearrangement joins TRBV7-9 to TRBJ2-1; no clear D gene. CDR1 SEHNR and CDR2 FQNEAQ come from the germline V gene (reference sequence). Trimming removed 1 base from V and 9 bases from J, with 13 bases in between. The CDR3 has 14 residues. The CDR3, as DNA: TGTGCCAGCAGCTTAGGGTCGGCGGTAGTTGAGCAGTTCTTC. Translating it yields CASSLGSAVVEQFF.

The V and J genes are TRBV3-1 (or the pseudogene TRBV3-2) and TRBJ2-5; a possible D gene is TRBD2 (6 bases). Per the germline V gene, CDR1 is LGHDT and CDR2 is YNNKEL (reference sequence). The CDR3 totals 14 residues. Trimming took off 6 bases at V and 7 bases at J, with 18 bases between the two ends. CDR3 in DNA: TGTGCCAGCAGACAAAGCTCGCGGGGTGGGACCCAGTACTTC. It specifies CASRQSSRGGTQYF.

This chain links TRBV5-1 with TRBJ2-3; 9 nucleotides match TRBD2. V lost 0 bases to trimming and J lost 1 base; unmatched junction nucleotides: 3. The CDR3 has 16 residues. CDR1 and CDR2 (germline): SGHRS, YFSETQ. This chain's CDR3 is CASSLGRGGGTDTQYF. Written as DNA, the CDR3 is TGCGCCAGCAGCTTGGGGCGCGGGGGGGGCACAGATACGCAGTATTTT.

V gene TRBV12-5 combines with J gene TRBJ2-3; D gene ambiguous. This CDR3 is built from 13 residues. With 1 base removed from V and 1 base from J, the gap between germline ends came to 3 bases. CDR1 and CDR2 from the germline V gene are LGHNT and FRNRAP. CDR3 nucleotide sequence: TGTGCTAGTGGTTTGGCGGGCACAGATACGCAGTATTTT. It yields the protein CASGLAGTDTQYF.

V is TRBV12-3 or TRBV12-4 and J is TRBJ1-2; the D is unclear. The CDR3 has 13 amino acids. V gave up 5 bases and J gave up 8 bases, with 15 bases separating them. For the CDR3, the DNA is TGTGCCAGCAGTCTGGGCCTGGCGGGAGGCTACACCTTC. Amino acid sequence: CASSLGLAGGYTF.

This clone was seen a handful of times. The chain employs TRBV7-9 and TRBJ2-7, with a tentative D call TRBD2 (6 bases). CDR3 length: 13 residues. Germline CDR1 is SEHNR and CDR2 is FQNEAQ (reference sequence). Trimming pared 3 bases from V and 7 bases from J, leaving 13 bases between. CDR3 protein: CASSLGRAGEQYF. The CDR3, as DNA: TGTGCCAGCAGCTTGGGCAGGGCGGGGGAGCAGTACTTC.

The chain carries TRBV7-9 and TRBJ2-5; 7 bases fit TRBD2. Trimming removed 6 bases from V and 2 bases from J; junction bases left unmatched: 6. The CDR3 has 14 amino acids. CDR1 is SEHNR, CDR2 FQNEAQ, per germline (reference sequence). The CDR3 DNA sequence: TGTGCCAGCAGTGGCGGAGCGGGGCAAGAGACCCAGTACTTC. This gives the protein CASSGGAGQETQYF.

The chain carries TRBV7-9 and TRBJ1-6; 8 bases agree with TRBD1. This CDR3 spans 15 amino acids. Trimming at V came to 5 bases and at J to 6 bases, leaving 6 bases not matched to a gene. CDR1 SEHNR and CDR2 FQNEAQ come from the germline V gene (reference sequence). CDR3 region: CASSDGQGLNSPLHF. CDR3 nucleotides: TGTGCCAGCAGCGACGGACAGGGCCTTAATTCACCCCTCCACTTT.

The CDR3, as DNA: TGCGCCAGCAGCCAAGATAGAACAGGCCTGGGGGAAAAACTGTTTTTT. Translating gives CASSQDRTGLGEKLFF. The J gene is TRBJ1-4, the V gene TRBV4-3; a weak D match, TRBD1 (5 bases). Germline V gives CDR1 LGHNA, CDR2 YSLEER. CDR3 length: 16 amino acids. V lost 0 bases to trimming and J lost 8 bases, with 16 bases between them.

The count of this clone is one. CDR3 nucleotide sequence: TGTGCCAGCAGATCAGGGGTCGAGACCCAGTACTTC. Amino acid sequence: CASRSGVETQYF. V is TRBV2 and J is TRBJ2-5, with D maybe TRBD1 (6 bases). V was trimmed by 6 bases and J by 5 bases, leaving 10 bases between them. The CDR3 length is 12 residues. Germline-derived CDR1 and CDR2 are SNHLY and FYNNEI.

The chain combines TRBV27 with TRBJ1-5; 7 positions match TRBD1. Germline V gene lookup returns CDR1 MNHEY and CDR2 SMNVEV (reference sequence). V lost 4 bases and J lost 7; bases outside the gene matches: 10. CDR3 length: 15 amino acids. For the CDR3, the DNA is TGTGCCAGCAGTTATACACAGGGGATTGGGCAGCCCCAGCATTTT. Amino acid sequence: CASSYTQGIGQPQHF.

This chain joins TRBV30 and TRBJ1-4, with TRBD1 matching 8 bases. The ends lost 5 bases at V and 7 bases at J; junction bases unmatched: 3. Germline CDR1 and CDR2: GTSNPN and SVGIG (reference sequence). This CDR3 spans 12 amino acids. The DNA of the CDR3 is TGTGCCTGGCCCGACAGGGGTGAAAAACTGTTTTTT. Its translation is CAWPDRGEKLFF.

V usage is TRBV5-5 and J usage is TRBJ2-1, with 9 positions matching TRBD2. V shed 0 bases and J 4 bases; nucleotides not matched to a gene: 14. This CDR3 has 19 amino acids. Germline CDR1 is SGHKS and CDR2 is YYEKEE (reference sequence). The CDR3 bases are TGTGCCAGCAGCTTGGCCGGGTTAGCGGGGGAGACAATATACAATGAGCAGTTCTTC. Its protein is CASSLAGLAGETIYNEQFF.

CDR3 protein: CASSIPGRLADEQFF. Here the CDR3 DNA reads TGTGCCAGTAGTATTCCCGGGCGGCTAGCTGATGAGCAGTTCTTC. The chain links TRBV19 to TRBJ2-1; D possibly corresponds to TRBD2 (5 bases). CDR1 is LNHDA and CDR2 is SQIVND in the germline V gene (reference sequence). Trimming removed 3 bases at V and 8 bases at J, with 17 bases between. This CDR3 region has 15 residues.

This chain joins TRBV20-1 and TRBJ1-5, with D maybe TRBD1 (6 bases). The CDR3 sequence is 14 residues long. Per germline, CDR1 DFQATT and CDR2 SNEGSKA (reference sequence). V was trimmed by 3 bases and J by 3 bases, leaving 12 bases between them. CDR3 loop: CSASSGQFNQPQHF. In nucleotides, the CDR3 is TGCAGTGCTAGTTCTGGACAGTTCAATCAGCCCCAGCATTTT.

The chain carries TRBV7-6 and TRBJ2-3; the match to TRBD1 covers 9 bases. CDR3 length: 15 residues. V lost 1 base to trimming and J lost 5 bases; unmatched junction nucleotides: 4. Germline assignment: CDR1 SGHVS and CDR2 FNYEAQ. CDR3: CASSLGTGDLDTQYF. The CDR3 bases are TGTGCCAGCAGCTTAGGGACAGGGGACTTAGATACGCAGTATTTT. The variable domain in full, with the rest retrieved from reference TRBV7-6 and TRBJ2-3, is GAGVSQSPRYKVTKRGQDVALRCDPISGHVSLYWYRQALGQGPEFLTYFNYEAQQDKSGLPNDRFSAERPEGSISTLTIQRTEQRDSAMYRCASSLGTGDLDTQYFGPGTRLTVL.

J is TRBJ2-5 and V is TRBV5-8; D gene ambiguous. The CDR3 has 13 residues. The V end lost 2 bases, the J end lost 2 bases, and 7 bases lay between the germline ends. CDR1 and CDR2 from the germline V gene are SGHTS and YDEGEE. CDR3 nucleotides: TGTGCCAGCAGCTTACGGTCTCAAGAGACCCAGTACTTC. Residues: CASSLRSQETQYF.

This clone came up once. V gene TRBV4-3 combines with J gene TRBJ1-1; tentative D call: TRBD1 (5 bases). The germline gives CDR1 LGHNA, CDR2 YSLEER. This CDR3 is 15 amino acids long. The V and J ends lost 0 bases and 4 bases respectively, with 12 bases between them. Here the CDR3 reads CASSQETGRGTEAFF. CDR3 nucleotide sequence: TGCGCCAGCAGCCAAGAGACCGGAAGGGGCACTGAAGCTTTCTTT.

The rearrangement joins TRBV5-1 to TRBJ2-3; 9 nucleotides agree with TRBD1. The length of the CDR3 is 16 residues. Germline V lookup: CDR1 SGHRS, CDR2 YFSETQ. Trimming took 4 bases from V and 6 from J; bases not matched to a gene: 12. Here the CDR3 DNA reads TGCGCCAGCAGCCCTGTCCCGGGACAGGGTTGGGATACGCAGTATTTT. This gives the protein CASSPVPGQGWDTQYF.

V is TRBV6-2 or TRBV6-3 and J is TRBJ2-7; D gene unclear. The CDR3 is 16 amino acids. Per germline, CDR1 MNHEY and CDR2 SVGEGT. Trimming stripped 5 bases from V and 0 bases from J, with 17 bases between. The CDR3, as DNA: TGTGCCAGCAGTACCCGGCGGAACGCGCACTCCTACGAGCAGTACTTC. Protein: CASSTRRNAHSYEQYF.

J is TRBJ1-2 and V is TRBV18; TRBD1 might be the D (5 bases). From germline, CDR1 is KGHSH and CDR2 LQKENI. CDR3 length: 13 residues. V lost 2 bases to trimming and J lost 8 bases, with 12 bases between them. CDR3 nucleotides: TGTGCCAGCTCACCAGGCAGGGAGGGCGGCTACACCTTC. Protein: CASSPGREGGYTF.

This sequence joins TRBV7-9 and TRBJ2-3, with 7 bases lining up with TRBD2. The CDR3 runs to 15 residues. V was clipped by 1 base and J by 2 bases; unmatched bases: 3. The V gene's germline CDR1 is SEHNR and CDR2 FQNEAQ (reference sequence). The CDR3 bases are TGTGCCAGCAGCTTAGGACTAGCAGTCACAGATACGCAGTATTTT. Translation: CASSLGLAVTDTQYF. The entire variable domain, with the rest obtained from reference TRBV7-9 and TRBJ2-3, is as follows: DTGVSQNPRHKITKRGQNVTFRCDPISEHNRLYWYRQTLGQGPEFLTYFQNEAQLEKSRLLSDRFSAERPKGSFSTLEIQRTEQGDSAMYLCASSLGLAVTDTQYFGPGTRLTVL.

The rearrangement uses TRBV5-6 and TRBJ2-5; 8 bases align to TRBD1. There are 16 residues in the CDR3. CDR1 is SGHDT and CDR2 is YYEEEE in the germline V gene. With 3 bases clipped from V and 5 bases from J, the junction kept 12 bases outside the gene matches. The CDR3 spells CASSSPRDRFFETQYF. The CDR3 DNA reads as TGTGCCAGCAGCTCCCCCCGGGACAGGTTTTTTGAGACCCAGTACTTC.

The gene calls are TRBV30 and TRBJ2-7; tentatively, D is TRBD1 (5 bases). The V end was cut by 1 base, the J end by 2 bases, with 9 bases between. Germline CDR1 reads GTSNPN; CDR2 reads SVGIG (reference sequence). CDR3 length equals 13 residues. CDR3 DNA: TGTGCCTGGAGTGGGACACTTACCTACGAGCAGTACTTC. Residues: CAWSGTLTYEQYF.

This chain links TRBV7-2 with TRBJ1-1, with 7 bases aligning to TRBD1. V was pared by 7 bases and J by 0 bases, with 8 bases of the junction left unmatched. From germline, CDR1 is SGHTA and CDR2 FQGNSA. The length of the CDR3 is 15 residues. CDR3 DNA sequence: TGTGCCAGCAACAAGGACAGGAAGATGAACACTGAAGCTTTCTTT. It specifies CASNKDRKMNTEAFF.

This clone was seen only a few times. The chain couples TRBV29-1 to TRBJ2-7; 10 bases agree with TRBD1. CDR1 is SQVTM and CDR2 is ANQGSEA in the germline V gene. The CDR3 totals 13 residues. The V and J ends lost 1 base and 4 bases, in that order; junction bases with no gene match: 1. CDR3 DNA sequence: TGCAGCGTTGAAGGGACAGGGGGATACGAGCAGTACTTC. This sequence encodes CSVEGTGGYEQYF.

The V gene is TRBV9, the J gene TRBJ2-7; 7 positions match TRBD1. Trimming cost V 7 bases and J 1 base; bases outside gene matches: 5. Germline CDR1 is SGDLS and CDR2 is YYNGEE. This CDR3 is 13 amino acids long. The CDR3 is CASCSQGSYEQYV. The DNA for the CDR3 is TGTGCCAGCTGTTCACAGGGGTCCTACGAGCAGTACGTC.

The chain joins TRBV5-1 to TRBJ1-3; no clear D gene. The CDR3 runs to 15 residues. Per the germline V gene, CDR1 is SGHRS and CDR2 is YFSETQ. Trimming removed 1 base at V and 4 bases at J, with 12 bases between. The CDR3: CASSLSAGAGNTIYF. CDR3 DNA: TGCGCCAGCAGCTTGTCGGCAGGCGCAGGAAACACCATATATTTT.

V and J are TRBV11-2 and TRBJ2-5; D perhaps matches TRBD2 (6 bases). The CDR3 totals 14 residues. Trimming shortened V by 1 base and J by 6 bases, and 12 bases separated the two germline ends. Looked up from germline, CDR1 is SGHAT and CDR2 is FQNNGV. The CDR3 DNA reads TGTGCCAGCAGCTTAGGCGGAGGGTGGCAGACCCAGTACTTC. Protein product: CASSLGGGWQTQYF.

The chain couples TRBV19 to TRBJ2-6; a weak D match, TRBD1 (5 bases). Trimming removed 5 bases from V and 3 bases from J, with 14 bases in between. Looked up from germline, CDR1 is LNHDA and CDR2 is SQIVND (reference sequence). There are 16 residues in the CDR3. The CDR3 reads CASSPRLGLGANVLTF. The CDR3 DNA reads TGTGCCAGTAGTCCAAGGTTGGGGCTTGGGGCCAACGTCCTGACTTTC.